This TCR beta chain was retrieved from a study of siplizumab effects on memory and regulatory T cells. Study findings and constraints: Mappable alloreactive CD4+ clones averaged approximately 69% Treg-derived with siplizumab versus 26.9% in controls. Naive T cells looked more diverse than memory cells and looked like major alloresponse contributors. Alloreactive sequences from unstimulated CD4+ memory cells fell significantly with siplizumab.

With respect to this clone: As yet, its antigen is unknown.

The V gene's germline CDR1 is MNHEY and CDR2 SMNVEV (reference sequence). V lost 3 bases and J lost 4; bases outside the gene matches: 10. The CDR3 runs 17 residues. Data came from immunoSEQ multiplex PCR; TCRdb stores just in-frame clones and leaves some out. The repertoire holds tens of thousands of clones, with about 90% as singletons. The sequence came from a human donor in good health. The V gene is TRBV27, the J gene TRBJ2-2; 8 nucleotides line up with TRBD2. The sample comprised naive CD8+ T cells sorted from blood. Here the CDR3 reads CASSFILGAGATGELFF. The CDR3, as DNA: TGTGCCAGCAGTTTCATTCTAGGAGCGGGGGCCACCGGGGAGCTGTTTTTT.